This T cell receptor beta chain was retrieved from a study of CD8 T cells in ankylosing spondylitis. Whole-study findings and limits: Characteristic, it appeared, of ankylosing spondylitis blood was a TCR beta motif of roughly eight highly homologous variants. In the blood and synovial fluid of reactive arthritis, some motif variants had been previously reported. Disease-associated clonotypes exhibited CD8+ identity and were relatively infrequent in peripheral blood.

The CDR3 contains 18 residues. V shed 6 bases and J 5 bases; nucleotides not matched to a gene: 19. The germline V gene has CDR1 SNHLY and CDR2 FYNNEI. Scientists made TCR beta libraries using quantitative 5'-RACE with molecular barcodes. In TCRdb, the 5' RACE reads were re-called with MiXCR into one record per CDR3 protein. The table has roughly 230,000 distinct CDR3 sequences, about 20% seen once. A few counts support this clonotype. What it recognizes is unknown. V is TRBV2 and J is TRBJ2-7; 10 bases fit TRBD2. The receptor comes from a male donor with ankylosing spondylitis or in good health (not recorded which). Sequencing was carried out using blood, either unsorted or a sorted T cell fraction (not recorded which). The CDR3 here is CASRNGLAASSSPNEQYF. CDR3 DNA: TGTGCCAGCAGGAATGGACTAGCGGCCTCCTCCTCCCCCAACGAGCAGTACTTC. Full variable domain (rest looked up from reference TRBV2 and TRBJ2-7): EPEVTQTPSHQVTQMGQEVILRCVPISNHLYFYWYRQILGQKVEFLVSFYNNEISEKSEIFDDQFSVERPDGSNFTLKIRSTKLEDSAMYFCASRNGLAASSSPNEQYFGPGTRLTVT.